Following are 25 T cell receptor beta chains from one sample sequenced in a study of tissue T cells after allogeneic stem cell transplantation. Time point reported: mouse harvest day 7 after allogeneic transplant. Each mouse received 10^7 T-cell-depleted marrow cells plus 10^6 splenic CD5+ T cells by tail vein. TCRdb's copy holds only in-frame clones and misses some; the assay was immunoSEQ multiplex PCR. The sample lists 8,000 to 8,500 clones; over 35% were seen once. The material sequenced was skin. These receptors all come from a female BALB/c mouse given C57BL/6 T cells with graft-versus-host disease after an allogeneic hematopoietic cell transplant.

As for this clone: Genes and germline come from the mouse. The read gets to within 1 residue of the CDR3 end, and the germline J gene fills in the rest. The J gene is TRBJ2-5, the V gene TRBV26; possible D gene TRBD2, 6 bases. Germline lookup yields CDR1 KGHPV and CDR2 FQNQEV (reference sequence). The V and J ends lost 4 bases and 4 bases respectively, with 9 bases between them. The CDR3 has 13 residues. CDR3 DNA, as far as it was read: TGTGCCAGCAGTCGCGGACTGAAAGACACCCAGTAC. This translates into CASSRGLKDTQY. The complete CDR3 sequence is CASSRGLKDTQYF. Filled out from reference TRBV26 and TRBJ2-5, the complete variable domain reads NSKVIQTPRYLVKGQGQKAKMRCIPEKGHPVVFWYQQNKNNEFKFLINFQNQEVLQQIDMTEKRFSAECPSNSPCSLEIQSSEAGDSALYLCASSRGLKDTQYFGPGTRLLVL.

In the case of this clone: Gene labels here are mouse ones. The read gets to within 1 residue of the CDR3 end, and the germline J gene fills in the rest. V and J are TRBV2 and TRBJ1-6; D is unresolved. TRBJ1-6 is designated an ORF whose function remains uncertain. CDR3 length: 14 amino acids. V gave up 2 bases and J gave up 4 bases, with 6 bases separating them. Germline V gene lookup returns CDR1 LGHNA and CDR2 YSYQKL. The CDR3 here is CASSQKQYNSPLYF. The part of the CDR3 DNA that was read is TGTGCCAGCAGCCAAAAACAATATAATTCGCCCCTCTAC.

As regards this clone: These gene names are mouse names. The sequenced fragment ends 1 residue before the CDR3 boundary, so the rest is inferred from the germline J gene. This rearrangement joins TRBV5 to TRBJ2-2; possibly TRBD2 for D (6 bases). V was trimmed by 0 bases and J by 0 bases, leaving 8 bases between them. CDR3 length: 16 amino acids. Germline V gene lookup returns CDR1 LGHNA and CDR2 YNLKQL (reference sequence). CDR3 protein: CASSQEWGTNTGQLYF. The sequenced CDR3 bases are TGTGCCAGCAGCCAAGAATGGGGGACAAACACCGGGCAGCTCTAC.

Remarks on this clone: Gene names are mouse gene names. The read finishes 1 residue shy of the CDR3 end, and the germline J gene is used to complete it. The V and J genes are TRBV23 and TRBJ2-2; the table calls TRBD1, which could not be checked here. The CDR3 spans 16 residues. The germline gives CDR1 KGHTA, CDR2 FQNQQP. The sequenced CDR3 bases are TGCTCCAGCAGTCAATCGGGGACAGGGAACACCGGGCAGCTCTAC. As protein: CSSSQSGTGNTGQLY. The full CDR3 protein is CSSSQSGTGNTGQLYF.

This clone turned up a few times. Gene labels here are mouse ones. The read gets to within 1 residue of the CDR3 end, and the germline J gene fills in the rest. The chain employs TRBV19 and TRBJ2-7; D possibly corresponds to TRBD1 (6 bases). Germline V gene lookup returns CDR1 FNHDT and CDR2 SITEND (reference sequence). The CDR3 has 11 amino acids. Trimming shortened V by 3 bases and J by 7 bases, and 8 bases separated the two germline ends. The CDR3 reads CASSTGEEQYF. Partial CDR3 DNA: TGTGCCAGCAGTACAGGGGAAGAACAGTAC.

This clone was picked up a small number of times. Gene and germline names: mouse. The read falls 1 residue short of the CDR3 end, and the missing part is taken from the germline J gene. The J gene is TRBJ2-7, the V gene TRBV26; no clear D gene. This CDR3 spans 10 amino acids. The V and J ends lost 4 bases and 4 bases respectively, with 2 bases between them. Germline assignment: CDR1 KGHPV and CDR2 FQNQEV (reference sequence). CDR3 DNA, as far as it was read: TGTGCCAGCAGTCGGTATGAACAGTAC. It codes for CASSRYEQY. The complete CDR3 sequence is CASSRYEQYF. The full variable domain, rest sourced from reference TRBV26 and TRBJ2-7, is NSKVIQTPRYLVKGQGQKAKMRCIPEKGHPVVFWYQQNKNNEFKFLINFQNQEVLQQIDMTEKRFSAECPSNSPCSLEIQSSEAGDSALYLCASSRYEQYFGPGTRLTVL.

This clone was detected only a few times. Germline and genes: mouse. Read coverage stops 1 residue before the CDR3 terminus; the germline J gene supplies the remainder. This chain uses TRBV13-3 with TRBJ2-3, with 8 positions matching TRBD1. The V and J ends lost 3 bases and 0 bases, in that order; junction bases with no gene match: 0. The CDR3 totals 14 residues. Per germline, CDR1 NNHDY and CDR2 SYVADS. CDR3 bases read: TGTGCCAGCAGTGGGACAGGGAGTGCAGAAACGCTGTAT. This sequence encodes CASSGTGSAETLY. The entire CDR3 sequence reads CASSGTGSAETLYF.

Remarks on this clone: All gene names here are mouse names. The CDR3 goes on 1 residue after the read ends, and that part is filled in from the germline J gene. The chain is built from TRBV13-3 and TRBJ1-6, with D unclear. TRBJ1-6 is an ORF; its function is uncertain. CDR3 size: 13 residues. The V and J ends lost 3 bases and 5 bases respectively, with 6 bases between them. Per germline, CDR1 NNHDY and CDR2 SYVADS. The sequenced CDR3 bases are TGTGCCAGCAGTGCAAGAAATAATTCGCCCCTCTAC. This encodes CASSARNNSPLY. From start to end, the CDR3 is CASSARNNSPLYF.

Points on this clone: Germline and genes here are mouse. The read terminates 1 residue before the CDR3 end, so the remaining end is supplied by the germline J gene. The rearrangement uses TRBV3 and TRBJ2-5; 8 bases are shared with TRBD2. Germline values: CDR1 SNHLY, CDR2 FYNGKV (reference sequence). With 5 bases clipped from V and 6 bases from J, the junction kept 7 bases outside the gene matches. The CDR3 consists of 14 residues. Here the CDR3 reads CASSPLGGRDTQYF. The sequenced CDR3 bases are TGTGCCAGCAGCCCCCTGGGGGGCAGGGACACCCAGTAC.

In regard to this clone: The germline and genes are mouse ones. The read gets to within 1 residue of the CDR3 end, and the germline J gene fills in the rest. The chain has TRBV23 and TRBJ2-4; the table assigns TRBD2, which was not confirmed against the DNA. Looked up from germline, CDR1 is KGHTA and CDR2 is FQNQQP. This CDR3 is built from 16 residues. CDR3 bases read: TGCTCCAGCAGTCAATCATGGCAGACTAGTCAAAACACCTTGTAC. This sequence encodes CSSSQSWQTSQNTLY. The whole CDR3 sequence is CSSSQSWQTSQNTLYF.

This clone is a singleton in its sample. Each gene name is a mouse one. The read ends 1 residue before the CDR3 terminus; that terminus is restored from the germline J gene. The V gene is TRBV14, the J gene TRBJ1-4, with 12 nucleotides matching TRBD1. From germline, CDR1 is SGHDT and CDR2 FRDEAV. Trimming took 4 bases from V and 3 from J; bases not matched to a gene: 1. The CDR3 runs 15 residues. CDR3 bases read: TGTGCCAGCAGTCGGGACAGGGGGCCCAACGAAAGATTATTT. This translates into CASSRDRGPNERLF. The full CDR3 protein reads CASSRDRGPNERLFF.

The sample holds a few counts of this clone. Here the gene names and germline are mouse. The missing CDR3 end, 1 residue past where the read stops, is filled in from the germline J gene. The V call is TRBV23, the J call TRBJ1-4. Germline V gene sequence: CDR1 KGHTA, CDR2 FQNQQP. This CDR3 is built from 13 residues. CDR3 DNA (partial): TGCTCCAGCAGTCAATCGGGAAACGAAAGATTATTT. It specifies CSSSQSGNERLF. The CDR3, in full, reads CSSSQSGNERLFF. Using reference TRBV23 and TRBJ1-4 for the parts outside the CDR3, the full variable domain is DAAVTQKPRYLIKMKGQEAEMKCIPEKGHTAVFWYQQKQSKELKFLIYFQNQQPLDQIDMVKERFSAVCPSSSLCSLGIRTCEAEDSALYLCSSSQSGNERLFFGHGTKLSVL.

This clone turned up a few times. The gene names given are mouse names. The DNA ends 1 residue before the CDR3 does, and the rest of the CDR3 is filled in from the germline J gene. The chain employs TRBV23 and TRBJ2-2; TRBD1 is the table's D call and was not checked against the DNA. Germline values: CDR1 KGHTA, CDR2 FQNQQP. This CDR3 has 16 residues. The CDR3 reads CSSSQSGDRGTGQLYF. Partial CDR3 DNA: TGCTCCAGCAGTCAATCGGGAGACAGGGGGACCGGGCAGCTCTAC.

Turning to this clone: Genes and germline are mouse. The read finishes 1 residue shy of the CDR3 end, and the germline J gene is used to complete it. The V and J genes are TRBV3 and TRBJ2-7; the D gene could be TRBD1 or TRBD2 (5 bases each). Germline assignment: CDR1 SNHLY and CDR2 FYNGKV (reference sequence). V gave up 5 bases and J gave up 4 bases, with 9 bases separating them. This CDR3 is 12 amino acids long. The CDR3 reads CASSPGAYEQYF. The covered CDR3 bases are TGTGCCAGCAGCCCCGGGGCGTATGAACAGTAC.

Remarks on this clone: All gene names here are mouse names. The CDR3 is cut off 1 residue early in the read; its end comes from the germline J gene. The chain uses TRBV12-1 and TRBJ1-4; D might be TRBD1 (5 bases). CDR1 and CDR2 (germline): SGHSN, HYEKVE. Trimming removed 0 bases at V and 2 bases at J, with 9 bases between. This CDR3 has 15 residues. The CDR3 region is CASSLEGRSNERLFF. The DNA read from the CDR3 is TGTGCCAGCTCTCTCGAGGGGCGCTCCAACGAAAGATTATTT.

Regarding this clone: Gene names refer to mouse genes. CDR3 in amino acids: CGAYRQYNNQAPLF. The part of the CDR3 DNA that was read is TGTGGTGCTTATAGACAGTATAACAACCAGGCTCCGCTT. This rearrangement joins TRBV20 to TRBJ1-5, with D perhaps matching TRBD1 (5 bases). The sequenced fragment ends 1 residue before the CDR3 boundary, so the rest is inferred from the germline J gene. V was trimmed by 5 bases and J by 0 bases, leaving 11 bases between them. In germline, CDR1 is GFQATS, CDR2 STVNSAI. CDR3 length: 14 residues.

This clone was seen more than once but under ten times. The listed genes are named as in mouse. CDR3 loop: CSSRGLPNTGQLYF. CDR3 bases read: TGCTCCAGCAGGGGACTGCCAAACACCGGGCAGCTCTAC. The chain carries TRBV23 and TRBJ2-2; the D segment call TRBD2 is taken from the table without a DNA check. The read gets to within 1 residue of the CDR3 end, and the germline J gene fills in the rest. In germline, CDR1 is KGHTA, CDR2 FQNQQP. This CDR3 region has 14 residues.

This clone was observed a single time. Gene names refer to mouse genes. The read halts 1 residue ahead of the CDR3 end, with the missing end drawn from the germline J gene. The chain links TRBV1 to TRBJ2-2; TRBD2 matches at 8 bases. CDR3 size: 15 residues. Germline CDR1 reads NSQYPW; CDR2 reads LRSPGD (reference sequence). Trimming removed 4 bases from V and 1 base from J; junction bases left unmatched: 2. CDR3 residues: CTCSGLGKNTGQLYF. The CDR3 bases that were read are TGCACCTGCAGTGGACTGGGGAAAAACACCGGGCAGCTCTAC.

A word on this clone: The gene names given are mouse names. The read ends 1 residue early relative to the CDR3; the germline J gene fills the gap. V usage is TRBV23 and J usage is TRBJ2-7; TRBD1 was called by the table and not checked on the DNA. Germline CDR1 is KGHTA and CDR2 is FQNQQP. This CDR3 region has 11 residues. CDR3 sequence reads: CSSSRQGKQYF. The sequenced CDR3 bases are TGCTCCAGCAGTCGACAGGGCAAACAGTAC.

Turning to this clone: The gene symbols are mouse symbols. Read data end 1 residue before the CDR3 end; the end is taken from the germline J gene. The chain is built from TRBV26 and TRBJ2-5; 9 bases are a match to TRBD2. This CDR3 spans 15 amino acids. V shed 5 bases and J 4 bases; nucleotides not matched to a gene: 7. Germline lookup yields CDR1 KGHPV and CDR2 FQNQEV (reference sequence). CDR3 DNA, as far as it was read: TGTGCCAGCAGTTATTGGGGGGGCGCCGAAGACACCCAGTAC. This translates into CASSYWGGAEDTQY. The full CDR3 is CASSYWGGAEDTQYF.

About this clone: The listed genes are named as in mouse. The DNA ends 1 residue before the CDR3 does, and the rest of the CDR3 is filled in from the germline J gene. The chain joins TRBV14 to TRBJ1-2; D is possibly TRBD1 (5 bases). With 5 bases removed from V and 0 bases from J, the gap between germline ends came to 5 bases. The CDR3 extends over 12 amino acids. Germline V gene data show CDR1 as SGHDT and CDR2 as FRDEAV. CDR3 DNA (partial): TGTGCCAGCAGGGACACAAACTCCGACTACACC. Translated, it gives CASRDTNSDYT. The whole CDR3 protein is CASRDTNSDYTF.

About this clone itself: Gene names denote mouse genes. The CDR3: CASSLVGNTEVFF. CDR3 DNA, as far as it was read: TGTGCCAGCAGTCTGGTGGGAAACACAGAAGTCTTC. J is TRBJ1-1 and V is TRBV26; D ambiguous. The read finishes 1 residue shy of the CDR3 end, and the germline J gene is used to complete it. Deletions cut 2 bases from V and 1 base from J, with 5 bases between. Germline CDR1 is KGHPV and CDR2 is FQNQEV (reference sequence). The CDR3 totals 13 residues.

A few counts support this clone. Mouse names are used for the genes. Read sequence stops 1 residue before the CDR3 end, and the germline J gene provides the missing end. This chain uses TRBV1 with TRBJ1-6, with 11 bases identical to TRBD1. TRBJ1-6 falls under the ORF class, with uncertain function. This CDR3 has 16 amino acids. The V gene's germline CDR1 is NSQYPW and CDR2 LRSPGD (reference sequence). Trimming cost V 2 bases and J 4 bases; bases outside gene matches: 1. The CDR3 here is CTCSARDRGYNSPLYF. The part of the CDR3 DNA that was read is TGCACCTGCAGTGCAAGGGACAGGGGGTATAATTCGCCCCTCTAC.

This clone is labeled medium-sized. Genes and germline come from the mouse. The CDR3 is cut off 1 residue early in the read; its end comes from the germline J gene. This sequence joins TRBV16 and TRBJ1-3; tentative D call: TRBD1 (6 bases). The V and J ends lost 5 bases and 0 bases respectively, with 8 bases between them. The CDR3 loop spans 14 amino acids. Germline assignment: CDR1 SGHSA and CDR2 FRNQAP. This chain's CDR3 is CASSPDSSGNTLYF. The DNA read from the CDR3 is TGTGCAAGCAGCCCGGACAGTTCTGGAAATACGCTCTAT.

A note on this clone: Genes and germline come from the mouse. The CDR3 DNA, read in part, is TGTGCCAGCAGCCCAGACAGGGCAGTCTTC. Protein product: CASSPDRAVF. The complete CDR3 reads CASSPDRAVFF. The chain combines TRBV3 with TRBJ1-1; TRBD1 agrees at 7 bases. The sequence runs out 1 residue before the end of the CDR3; the remainder is reconstructed from the germline J gene. The CDR3 contains 11 residues. The J segment lost 10 bases and the V segment lost 5 bases, leaving 4 bases of the junction unmatched. Germline V gene lookup returns CDR1 SNHLY and CDR2 FYNGKV (reference sequence).